The clone carrying this T cell receptor beta chain was seen a handful of times. This sample stems from a study of control samples from healthy donors and cancer patients. The method was immunoSEQ multiplex PCR; TCRdb's version includes in-frame clones alone and lacks a portion of them. The sample consists of some 120,000 clones, around 92% of them appearing once. Germline lookup yields CDR1 SGHDN and CDR2 FVKESK. There are 16 residues in the CDR3. Trimming pared 2 bases from V and 1 base from J, leaving 15 bases between. The sequenced sample consisted of blood. The chain combines TRBV14 with TRBJ2-7; TRBD1 might be the D (6 bases). The origin of this receptor is a middle-aged man in good health. The CDR3: CASSQNTGLMSYEQYF. The CDR3, as DNA: TGTGCCAGCAGCCAAAATACAGGGCTGATGTCCTACGAGCAGTACTTC.